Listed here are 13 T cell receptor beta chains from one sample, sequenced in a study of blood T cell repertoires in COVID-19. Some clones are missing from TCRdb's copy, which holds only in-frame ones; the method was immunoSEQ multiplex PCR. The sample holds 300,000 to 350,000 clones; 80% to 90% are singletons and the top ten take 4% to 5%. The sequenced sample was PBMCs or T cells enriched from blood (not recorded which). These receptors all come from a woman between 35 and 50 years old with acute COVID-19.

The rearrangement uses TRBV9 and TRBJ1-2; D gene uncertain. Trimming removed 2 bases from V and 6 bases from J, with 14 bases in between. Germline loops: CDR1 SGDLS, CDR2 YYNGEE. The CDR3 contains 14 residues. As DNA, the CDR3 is TGTGCCAGCAGCGTCTCACACAAACCAGATGGCTACACCTTC. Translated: CASSVSHKPDGYTF. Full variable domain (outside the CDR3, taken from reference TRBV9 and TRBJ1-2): DSGVTQTPKHLITATGQRVTLRCSPRSGDLSVYWYQQSLDQGLQFLIQYYNGEERAKGNILERFSAQQFPDLHSELNLSSLELGDSALYFCASSVSHKPDGYTFGSGTRLTVV.

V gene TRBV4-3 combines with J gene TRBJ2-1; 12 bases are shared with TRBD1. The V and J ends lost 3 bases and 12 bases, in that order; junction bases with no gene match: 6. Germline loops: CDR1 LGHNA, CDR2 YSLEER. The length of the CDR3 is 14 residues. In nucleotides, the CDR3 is TGCGCCAGCAGCCAGGGACAGGGGGCTTTGGGGCAGTTCTTC. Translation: CASSQGQGALGQFF.

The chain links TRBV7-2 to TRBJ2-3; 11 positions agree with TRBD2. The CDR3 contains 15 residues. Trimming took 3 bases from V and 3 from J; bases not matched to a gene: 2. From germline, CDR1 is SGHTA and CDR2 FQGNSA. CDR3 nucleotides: TGTGCCAGCAGCTTTAGCGGGGGGGCAACAGATACGCAGTATTTT. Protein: CASSFSGGATDTQYF.

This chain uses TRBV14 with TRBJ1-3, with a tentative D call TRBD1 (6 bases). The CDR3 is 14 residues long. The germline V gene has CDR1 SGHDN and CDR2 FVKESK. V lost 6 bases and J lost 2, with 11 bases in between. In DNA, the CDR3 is TGTGCCAGCAGACGGGGGGGGCCTGGAAACACCATATATTTT. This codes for CASRRGGPGNTIYF. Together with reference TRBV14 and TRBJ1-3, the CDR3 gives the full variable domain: EAGVTQFPSHSVIEKGQTVTLRCDPISGHDNLYWYRRVMGKEIKFLLHFVKESKQDESGMPNNRFLAERTGGTYSTLKVQPAELEDSGVYFCASRRGGPGNTIYFGEGSWLTVV.

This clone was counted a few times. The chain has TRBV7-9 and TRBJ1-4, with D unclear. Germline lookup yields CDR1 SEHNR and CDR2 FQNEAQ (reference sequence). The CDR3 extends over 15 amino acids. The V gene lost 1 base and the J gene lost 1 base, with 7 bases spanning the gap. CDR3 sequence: CASSLEGGTNEKLFF. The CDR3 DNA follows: TGTGCCAGCAGCTTAGAGGGAGGAACTAATGAAAAACTGTTTTTT.

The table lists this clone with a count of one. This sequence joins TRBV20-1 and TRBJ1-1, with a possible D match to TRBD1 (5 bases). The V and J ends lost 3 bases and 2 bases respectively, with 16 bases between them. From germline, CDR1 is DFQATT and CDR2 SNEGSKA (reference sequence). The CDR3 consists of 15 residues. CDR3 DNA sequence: TGCAGTGCTAGTCTAGGGGCCCCCTTAAACACTGAAGCTTTCTTT. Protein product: CSASLGAPLNTEAFF.

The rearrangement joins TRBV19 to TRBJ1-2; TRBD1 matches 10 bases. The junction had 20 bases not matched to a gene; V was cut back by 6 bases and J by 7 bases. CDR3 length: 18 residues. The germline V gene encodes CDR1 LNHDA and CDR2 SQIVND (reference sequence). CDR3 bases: TGTGCCAGTAGGACTCCGGGACAGGGGCTTTGGGGTAGTTCTGGCTACACCTTC. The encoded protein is CASRTPGQGLWGSSGYTF. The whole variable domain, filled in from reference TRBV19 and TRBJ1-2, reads DGGITQSPKYLFRKEGQNVTLSCEQNLNHDAMYWYRQDPGQGLRLIYYSQIVNDFQKGDIAEGYSVSREKKESFPLTVTSAQKNPTAFYLCASRTPGQGLWGSSGYTFGSGTRLTVV.

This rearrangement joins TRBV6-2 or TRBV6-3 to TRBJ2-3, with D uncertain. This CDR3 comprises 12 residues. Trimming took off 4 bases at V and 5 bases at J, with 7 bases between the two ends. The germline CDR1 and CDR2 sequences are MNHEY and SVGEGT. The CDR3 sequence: CASSLTVDTQYF. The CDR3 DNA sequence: TGTGCCAGCAGTTTAACGGTAGATACGCAGTATTTT.

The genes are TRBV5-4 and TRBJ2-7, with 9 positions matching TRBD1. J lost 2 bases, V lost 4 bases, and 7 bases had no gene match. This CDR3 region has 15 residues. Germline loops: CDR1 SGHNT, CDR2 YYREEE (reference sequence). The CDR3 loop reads CASSQADRGPYEQYF. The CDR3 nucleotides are TGTGCCAGCAGCCAGGCGGACAGGGGACCCTACGAGCAGTACTTC.

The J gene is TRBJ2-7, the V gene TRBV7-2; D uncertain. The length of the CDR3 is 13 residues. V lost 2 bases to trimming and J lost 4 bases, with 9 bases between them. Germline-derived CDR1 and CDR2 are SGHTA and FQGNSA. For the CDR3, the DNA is TGTGCCAGCAGCTTATATGCGGAATACGAGCAGTACTTC. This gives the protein CASSLYAEYEQYF.

CDR3 in amino acids: CASILGSQETQYF. CDR3 in DNA: TGTGCCAGCATCCTGGGCAGCCAAGAGACCCAGTACTTC. The chain links TRBV6-5 to TRBJ2-5; D unclear. The CDR3 is 13 amino acids. Trimming removed 7 bases from V and 1 base from J, with 10 bases in between. CDR1 and CDR2 (germline): MNHEY, SVGAGI.

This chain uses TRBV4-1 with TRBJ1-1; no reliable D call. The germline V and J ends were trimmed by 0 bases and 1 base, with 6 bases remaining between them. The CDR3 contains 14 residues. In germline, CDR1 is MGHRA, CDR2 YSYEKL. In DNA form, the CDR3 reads TGCGCCAGCAGCCAAGAAGGCGGGAACACTGAAGCTTTCTTT. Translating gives CASSQEGGNTEAFF.

DNA for the CDR3: TGTGCCAGCAGCTCTGGACTAGCGGGAGGGCCATTGCGCACAGATACGCAGTATTTT. Protein sequence: CASSSGLAGGPLRTDTQYF. The rearrangement uses TRBV13 and TRBJ2-3; 15 nucleotides line up with TRBD2. From germline, CDR1 is PRHDT and CDR2 FYEKMQ (reference sequence). The CDR3 runs to 19 residues. The J segment lost 1 base and the V segment lost 4 bases, leaving 9 bases of the junction unmatched. The variable domain in full, completed from reference TRBV13 and TRBJ2-3, reads AAGVIQSPRHLIKEKRETATLKCYPIPRHDTVYWYQQGPGQDPQFLISFYEKMQSDKGSIPDRFSAQQFSDYHSELNMSSLELGDSALYFCASSSGLAGGPLRTDTQYFGPGTRLTVL.